These T cell receptor beta chains were read from a single sample in a study of cytomegalovirus exposure and HLA in healthy donors. Libraries were prepared by immunoSEQ multiplex PCR; TCRdb keeps only in-frame clonotypes and omits some of them. The sample has about 88,000 clones; about four fifths are singletons. Sequencing was done on a sample of PBMCs. Receptors originate from a woman younger than 30 in good health and CMV-seropositive. The CDR3 runs from the conserved cysteine through the conserved F or W. Each record gives: clone size, V gene, CDR3 length, J gene, D gene, CDR3 protein, CDR3 DNA. A D gene is named only where the DNA matches it firmly. Not every row has a clone size; where given, it reads once, few, many or a size class.

clone_size: once
v_call: TRBV6-1
cdr3_length: 16
j_call: TRBJ1-1
d_call: TRBD1
cdr3_aa: CASSEGEGTGGTEAFF
cdr3_nt: TGTGCCAGCAGTGAAGGTGAGGGGACAGGGGGGACTGAAGCTTTCTTT

clone_size: -
v_call: TRBV7-2
cdr3_length: 16
j_call: TRBJ1-5
d_call: -
cdr3_aa: CASSLGNPRLNQPQHF
cdr3_nt: TGTGCCAGCAGCTTAGGGAACCCGAGACTCAATCAGCCCCAGCATTTT

clone_size: -
v_call: TRBV6-4
cdr3_length: 15
j_call: TRBJ1-2
d_call: TRBD1
cdr3_aa: CASSGDRGPDYGYTF
cdr3_nt: TGTGCCAGCAGTGGGGACAGGGGGCCGGACTATGGCTACACCTTC

clone_size: -
v_call: TRBV27
cdr3_length: 15
j_call: TRBJ1-2
d_call: -
cdr3_aa: CASSFPKGHDYGYTF
cdr3_nt: TGTGCCAGCAGTTTCCCTAAGGGACACGACTATGGCTACACCTTC

clone_size: once
v_call: TRBV6-6
cdr3_length: 16
j_call: TRBJ1-6
d_call: TRBD1
cdr3_aa: CASSRDRGLVESPLHF
cdr3_nt: TGTGCCAGCAGCCGGGACAGGGGGCTAGTTGAGTCACCCCTCCACTTT

clone_size: -
v_call: TRBV28
cdr3_length: 13
j_call: TRBJ2-7
d_call: -
cdr3_aa: CASSLSTAYEQYF
cdr3_nt: TGTGCCAGCAGTTTGAGCACCGCCTACGAGCAGTACTTC

clone_size: once
v_call: TRBV30
cdr3_length: 12
j_call: TRBJ1-6
d_call: TRBD1
cdr3_aa: CAWSQGGSPLHF
cdr3_nt: TGTGCCTGGAGCCAGGGGGGCTCACCCCTCCACTTT

clone_size: few
v_call: TRBV7-6
cdr3_length: 12
j_call: TRBJ2-3
d_call: -
cdr3_aa: CASSPHSDTQYF
cdr3_nt: TGTGCCAGCAGCCCCCATTCAGATACGCAGTATTTT

clone_size: -
v_call: TRBV7-8
cdr3_length: 16
j_call: TRBJ2-3
d_call: TRBD2
cdr3_aa: CASSLGLLAGGDTQYF
cdr3_nt: TGTGCCAGCAGCTTAGGGTTACTAGCGGGGGGTGATACGCAGTATTTT

clone_size: -
v_call: TRBV9
cdr3_length: 15
j_call: TRBJ1-4
d_call: TRBD1
cdr3_aa: CASSVGIQGNEKLFF
cdr3_nt: TGTGCCAGCAGCGTAGGAATACAGGGGAATGAAAAACTGTTTTTT

clone_size: -
v_call: TRBV7-2
cdr3_length: 13
j_call: TRBJ2-1
d_call: -
cdr3_aa: CASSPGVTREQFF
cdr3_nt: TGTGCCAGCAGCCCGGGGGTTACCCGTGAGCAGTTCTTC

clone_size: -
v_call: TRBV2
cdr3_length: 14
j_call: TRBJ2-5
d_call: TRBD2
cdr3_aa: CASSVVTRGETQYF
cdr3_nt: TGTGCCAGCAGTGTGGTGACGCGGGGGGAGACCCAGTACTTC

clone_size: -
v_call: TRBV7-2
cdr3_length: 17
j_call: TRBJ2-7
d_call: TRBD2
cdr3_aa: CASSLWGGGFTFKEQYF
cdr3_nt: TGTGCCAGCAGCTTATGGGGCGGGGGTTTTACGTTTAAAGAGCAGTACTTC

clone_size: -
v_call: TRBV6-5
cdr3_length: 13
j_call: TRBJ2-1
d_call: TRBD1
cdr3_aa: CASSYPTGGEQFF
cdr3_nt: TGTGCCAGCAGTTATCCCACAGGGGGTGAGCAGTTCTTC

clone_size: medium-sized
v_call: TRBV27
cdr3_length: 16
j_call: TRBJ2-5
d_call: TRBD1
cdr3_aa: CASRVGEGTDNETQYF
cdr3_nt: TGTGCCAGCAGGGTCGGAGAAGGGACAGACAACGAGACCCAGTACTTC

clone_size: few
v_call: TRBV9
cdr3_length: 14
j_call: TRBJ1-3
d_call: -
cdr3_aa: CASSPRPVGNTIYF
cdr3_nt: TGTGCCAGCAGCCCTCGTCCGGTAGGAAACACCATATATTTT

clone_size: -
v_call: TRBV28
cdr3_length: 15
j_call: TRBJ1-1
d_call: -
cdr3_aa: CASSLLPSFGGGAFF
cdr3_nt: TGTGCCAGCAGTTTATTGCCCAGCTTTGGGGGCGGAGCTTTCTTT

clone_size: -
v_call: TRBV7-6
cdr3_length: 15
j_call: TRBJ2-1
d_call: -
cdr3_aa: CASSLGGGRYNEQFF
cdr3_nt: TGTGCCAGCAGCTTAGGGGGGGGCAGGTACAATGAGCAGTTCTTC

clone_size: -
v_call: TRBV7-8
cdr3_length: 14
j_call: TRBJ2-1
d_call: -
cdr3_aa: CASSFRRGGYEQFF
cdr3_nt: TGTGCCAGCAGCTTTAGGCGGGGTGGGTATGAGCAGTTCTTC

clone_size: -
v_call: TRBV6-1
cdr3_length: 15
j_call: TRBJ2-2
d_call: TRBD1
cdr3_aa: CASRGTDSNTGELFF
cdr3_nt: TGTGCCAGCAGGGGGACAGACTCGAACACCGGGGAGCTGTTTTTT

clone_size: -
v_call: TRBV5-1
cdr3_length: 16
j_call: TRBJ2-3
d_call: -
cdr3_aa: CASSLASGPSTDTQYF
cdr3_nt: TGCGCCAGCAGCTTGGCTTCGGGTCCTAGCACAGATACGCAGTATTTT

clone_size: -
v_call: TRBV6-5
cdr3_length: 16
j_call: TRBJ1-2
d_call: TRBD1
cdr3_aa: CASSSRPGQGARGYTF
cdr3_nt: TGTGCCAGCAGTTCCCGTCCGGGACAGGGTGCCCGGGGCTACACCTTC

clone_size: -
v_call: TRBV5-1
cdr3_length: 16
j_call: TRBJ1-2
d_call: TRBD1
cdr3_aa: CASSLSGTGNSYGYTF
cdr3_nt: TGCGCCAGCAGCTTGTCAGGGACAGGGAATAGCTATGGCTACACCTTC

clone_size: -
v_call: TRBV6-1
cdr3_length: 15
j_call: TRBJ1-5
d_call: TRBD1
cdr3_aa: CATTGQSYSNQPQHF
cdr3_nt: TGTGCCACTACGGGACAGTCTTATAGCAATCAGCCCCAGCATTTT

clone_size: -
v_call: TRBV5-1
cdr3_length: 13
j_call: TRBJ2-5
d_call: -
cdr3_aa: CASSGAMQETQYF
cdr3_nt: TGCGCCAGCAGCGGAGCTATGCAAGAGACCCAGTACTTC